The rows below give T cell receptor beta chains drawn from one sample of a study of T cells after yellow fever vaccination. TCRdb processed the 5' RACE reads anew with MiXCR; each CDR3 protein has one entry. The repertoire holds a few hundred thousand distinct CDR3 sequences, 6.2% seen once, with about 15% in the top ten. The material was PBMCs, obtained 5 days after the yellow fever booster vaccination. The origin of the receptors is a man under 40 who received the YFV17D yellow fever vaccine. Both conserved end residues are part of each CDR3. The D gene is left open where the match is weak. Clone size, where shown, is once, few, many, or a class for clones that have expanded.

cdr3_nt: TGTGCCAGCTCACCACTCCTCGGACAGGGGAGTAGTGACGAGCAGTACTTC
cdr3_aa: CASSPLLGQGSSDEQYF
v_call: TRBV18
d_call: TRBD1
clone_size: NA
j_call: TRBJ2-7

cdr3_nt: TGTGCCAGCAGCTTATTCCCTAAAGAGGACGAGCAGTACTTC
cdr3_aa: CASSLFPKEDEQYF
v_call: TRBV7-9
d_call: NA
clone_size: many
j_call: TRBJ2-7

cdr3_nt: TGTGCCAGCAGCGTCCCGGACAGGGGAGAAAACTATGGCTACACCTTC
cdr3_aa: CASSVPDRGENYGYTF
v_call: TRBV9
d_call: TRBD1
clone_size: few
j_call: TRBJ1-2

cdr3_nt: TGTGCCAGCAGCAAAGACGGGATCGGGAAGGACCTTCAAATCCGCTATGAGCAGTTCTTC
cdr3_aa: CASSKDGIGKDLQIRYEQFF
v_call: TRBV21-1
d_call: NA
clone_size: NA
j_call: TRBJ2-1

cdr3_nt: TGCAGTGCTAACAGAGAAGAGACCCAGTACTTC
cdr3_aa: CSANREETQYF
v_call: TRBV20-1
d_call: NA
clone_size: few
j_call: TRBJ2-5

cdr3_nt: TGTGCCAGCACCCTCTTCAGCGGGGTCTTAAATACGCAGTATTTT
cdr3_aa: CASTLFSGVLNTQYF
v_call: TRBV7-6
d_call: TRBD2
clone_size: many
j_call: TRBJ2-3

cdr3_nt: TGCAGTGCCATCGTTTCGGGACGTCATCAGACCCAGTACTTC
cdr3_aa: CSAIVSGRHQTQYF
v_call: TRBV20-1
d_call: NA
clone_size: many
j_call: TRBJ2-5

cdr3_nt: TGCGCCAGCAGCCAAGATGCAGGCTACAATGAGCAGTTCTTC
cdr3_aa: CASSQDAGYNEQFF
v_call: TRBV4-3
d_call: NA
clone_size: many
j_call: TRBJ2-1

cdr3_nt: TGTGCCAGCAGTGCCTACCCCCACGAGCAGTACTTC
cdr3_aa: CASSAYPHEQYF
v_call: TRBV2
d_call: NA
clone_size: many
j_call: TRBJ2-7

cdr3_nt: TGTGCCAGCAGTTCACCCCGTGCCCCAGAGCAGTTCTTC
cdr3_aa: CASSSPRAPEQFF
v_call: TRBV12-3/TRBV12-4
d_call: NA
clone_size: few
j_call: TRBJ2-1

cdr3_nt: TGTGCCAGCAGTTTGGCCGGGAGTGGGTCCTACGAGCAGTACTTC
cdr3_aa: CASSLAGSGSYEQYF
v_call: TRBV3-1
d_call: NA
clone_size: NA
j_call: TRBJ2-7

cdr3_nt: TGCAGCGTTGAAAGACTAGCGGGGAGCACAGATACGCAGTATTTT
cdr3_aa: CSVERLAGSTDTQYF
v_call: TRBV29-1
d_call: TRBD2
clone_size: few
j_call: TRBJ2-3

cdr3_nt: TGTGCCGGAGGACGCCCATCCGGCGAGCAGTACTTC
cdr3_aa: CAGGRPSGEQYF
v_call: TRBV6-1
d_call: NA
clone_size: few
j_call: TRBJ2-7

cdr3_nt: TGTGCCAGCATGGACGCTGGGGCCAACGTCCTGACTTTC
cdr3_aa: CASMDAGANVLTF
v_call: TRBV6-2/TRBV6-3
d_call: NA
clone_size: NA
j_call: TRBJ2-6

cdr3_nt: TGTGCCAGCAGCTTAGGGAGGTCGAACACCGGGGAGCTGTTTTTT
cdr3_aa: CASSLGRSNTGELFF
v_call: TRBV7-9
d_call: NA
clone_size: few
j_call: TRBJ2-2

cdr3_nt: TGCGCCAGCCTGGGACAGGTCTTAACAGGAGGCAATGAGCAGTTCTTC
cdr3_aa: CASLGQVLTGGNEQFF
v_call: TRBV5-1
d_call: TRBD1
clone_size: many
j_call: TRBJ2-1

cdr3_nt: TGTGCCACCAGCACTATTAGGACAGGGGAAGAGACCCAGTACTTC
cdr3_aa: CATSTIRTGEETQYF
v_call: TRBV15
d_call: TRBD1
clone_size: NA
j_call: TRBJ2-5

cdr3_nt: TGTGCCAGCAGCCAAGTGACGGAACGGCAGTTCTTC
cdr3_aa: CASSQVTERQFF
v_call: TRBV4-2
d_call: NA
clone_size: many
j_call: TRBJ2-1

cdr3_nt: TGCAGTGCTAGACCGCTCGGTACTAGCTCCTACAATGAGCAGTTCTTC
cdr3_aa: CSARPLGTSSYNEQFF
v_call: TRBV20-1
d_call: NA
clone_size: few
j_call: TRBJ2-1

cdr3_nt: TGTGCCAGCTCACCACACGGGCAGGAGCAGTACTTC
cdr3_aa: CASSPHGQEQYF
v_call: TRBV18
d_call: NA
clone_size: many
j_call: TRBJ2-7

cdr3_nt: TGTGCCAGCAGCCCGGGGGGCCTTGGACAGTACGAGCAGTACTTC
cdr3_aa: CASSPGGLGQYEQYF
v_call: TRBV7-2
d_call: NA
clone_size: few
j_call: TRBJ2-7

cdr3_nt: TGTGCCAGCAGCTTATTCGGGGGAGCTAACTATGGCTACACCTTC
cdr3_aa: CASSLFGGANYGYTF
v_call: TRBV11-2
d_call: NA
clone_size: few
j_call: TRBJ1-2

cdr3_nt: TGTGCCAGCGGTCTGGCTGCCCGTAATGAAAAACTGTTTTTT
cdr3_aa: CASGLAARNEKLFF
v_call: TRBV7-2
d_call: NA
clone_size: few
j_call: TRBJ1-4

cdr3_nt: TGTGCCAGCAGTTCGGGACTTCCGAACAATGAGCAGTTCTTC
cdr3_aa: CASSSGLPNNEQFF
v_call: TRBV12-3/TRBV12-4
d_call: NA
clone_size: few
j_call: TRBJ2-1

cdr3_nt: TGCAGTGCCCCCACGTGGGGAAGAGGTGAAGCTTTCTTT
cdr3_aa: CSAPTWGRGEAFF
v_call: TRBV20-1
d_call: NA
clone_size: few
j_call: TRBJ1-1

cdr3_nt: TGCAGTGCTAGAGTGGAGCCTGAGCAGTTCTTC
cdr3_aa: CSARVEPEQFF
v_call: TRBV20-1
d_call: NA
clone_size: many
j_call: TRBJ2-1